The 27 T cell receptor beta chains listed next were all sequenced from one sample in a study of circulating CD8 cells and anti-PD-1 response in melanoma. Four subsets defined by PD-1 and/or TIGIT were sorted from live CD3+CD8+TCRalphabeta+ cells. TCR libraries were prepared from about 16 ng of total RNA with the QIAseq Immune Repertoire TCR panel. Via MiXCR, TCRdb re-called the reads, giving one row per CDR3 protein. The sample carries fewer than 1,000 distinct CDR3 sequences, 11% recorded once. Sample: CD8+ T cells from PBMCs, taken at baseline or after one month of anti-PD-1 therapy (not recorded which). The source of these receptors is a human donor with melanoma.

Of note for this clonotype: This may arise from a read error, as a much more abundant clone is one base away. V usage is TRBV12-3 or TRBV12-4 and J usage is TRBJ2-6; no clear D gene. CDR3 length: 15 residues. Trimming stripped 2 bases from V and 4 bases from J, with 9 bases between. CDR3 DNA sequence: TGTGCCAGCAGTTTATGGGGTGCCGGGGCCAACGTCCTGACTTTC. This sequence encodes CASSLWGAGANVLTF.

This clonotype is termed medium-sized. The chain recombines TRBV4-3 with TRBJ1-2, with D tentatively TRBD1 (5 bases). Trimming shortened V by 1 base and J by 4 bases, and 19 bases separated the two germline ends. CDR3 length: 17 residues. Germline assignment: CDR1 LGHNA and CDR2 YSLEER. CDR3 protein: CASSQGQGGGDVYGYTF. CDR3 in DNA: TGCGCCAGCAGCCAAGGCCAGGGTGGGGGGGACGTCTATGGCTACACCTTC.

This clonotype is judged medium-sized. This chain links TRBV5-4 with TRBJ2-3; D not certain. CDR1 and CDR2 from the germline V gene are SGHNT and YYREEE (reference sequence). The CDR3 spans 16 residues. The V end lost 5 bases, the J end lost 2 bases, and 18 bases lay between the germline ends. DNA for the CDR3: TGTGCCAGCAGACACGAAACCGGGCCCATCACAGATACGCAGTATTTT. Translating it yields CASRHETGPITDTQYF.

By sample fraction, this clonotype is medium-sized. This chain uses TRBV19 with TRBJ1-2; D remains ambiguous. Germline CDR1 is LNHDA and CDR2 is SQIVND (reference sequence). This CDR3 is built from 13 residues. V lost 3 bases, J lost 8 bases, and 13 bases lay in between. The CDR3 loop is CASSIGRVGGYTF. CDR3 nucleotides: TGTGCCAGTAGTATCGGACGGGTCGGGGGCTACACCTTC.

This clonotype is medium-sized. The V call is TRBV30, the J call TRBJ2-7; D unclear. Germline V lookup: CDR1 GTSNPN, CDR2 SVGIG (reference sequence). Trimming left V 0 bases short and J 0 bases short, with 12 bases between. The CDR3 contains 15 residues. The CDR3 coding sequence is TGTGCCTGGAGTGTACTGGCAAGCTTCTCCTACGAGCAGTACTTC. The encoded protein is CAWSVLASFSYEQYF.

This clonotype is judged medium-sized. The J gene is TRBJ1-1, the V gene TRBV19; D is uncertain. Germline lookup yields CDR1 LNHDA and CDR2 SQIVND (reference sequence). There are 14 residues in the CDR3. V lost 7 bases, J lost 0 bases, and 12 bases lay in between. CDR3 sequence: CASTPGRLNTEAFF. CDR3 nucleotide sequence: TGTGCCAGTACCCCCGGACGGTTGAACACTGAAGCTTTCTTT.

In this sample, this clonotype is medium-sized. The chain has TRBV27 and TRBJ2-7, with 11 nucleotides matching TRBD2. Germline CDR1 reads MNHEY; CDR2 reads SMNVEV (reference sequence). There are 15 residues in the CDR3. The V and J ends lost 6 bases and 0 bases, in that order; junction bases with no gene match: 4. The CDR3 region has the DNA TGTGCCAGCAGCGTACTAGCGGGGGCCTCCTACGAGCAGTACTTC. Translation: CASSVLAGASYEQYF.

This clonotype is labeled medium-sized. The genes are TRBV28 and TRBJ1-2; TRBD1 might be the D (6 bases). The CDR3 covers 15 residues. Trimming removed 1 base at V and 8 bases at J, with 17 bases between. From germline, CDR1 is MDHEN and CDR2 SYDVKM. The CDR3 spells CASSLSSWGQKGYTF. CDR3 in DNA: TGTGCCAGCAGTTTATCCTCGTGGGGGCAGAAAGGCTACACCTTC.

The CDR3 bases are TGTGCCAGTAGTATATCCGTCCCCGCTGGGCTACTGGAGCAGTACTTC. Residues: CASSISVPAGLLEQYF. The V call is TRBV19, the J call TRBJ2-7; D is unclear. This CDR3 has 16 amino acids. With 2 bases removed from V and 7 bases from J, the gap between germline ends came to 21 bases. Germline CDR1 is LNHDA and CDR2 is SQIVND (reference sequence).

The V gene is TRBV24-1, the J gene TRBJ2-1; tentative D call: TRBD2 (6 bases). In germline, CDR1 is KGHDR, CDR2 SFDVKD. The CDR3 loop spans 13 amino acids. Trimming left V 0 bases short and J 9 bases short, with 8 bases between. CDR3: CATSDLRGGEQFF. The CDR3 region has the DNA TGTGCCACCAGTGATTTGCGGGGAGGTGAGCAGTTCTTC.

This clonotype is categorized as medium-sized. The genes are TRBV11-2 and TRBJ2-5; 13 positions match TRBD2. Germline CDR1 SGHAT, CDR2 FQNNGV. This CDR3 spans 15 amino acids. V trimming: 6 bases; J trimming: 5 bases; junction bases outside the gene matches: 6. CDR3 region: CASRTLAGGRETQYF. As DNA, the CDR3 is TGTGCCAGCAGAACACTAGCGGGGGGGCGCGAGACCCAGTACTTC.

This clonotype counts as medium-sized (0.01 to 0.1%). The rearrangement joins TRBV27 to TRBJ1-6; no reliable D call. Trimming took 8 bases from V and 0 from J, leaving 14 bases between them. Germline CDR1 reads MNHEY; CDR2 reads SMNVEV (reference sequence). The CDR3 loop spans 16 amino acids. CDR3 coding DNA: TGTGCCAGCGCTTCCAATACAGTCTCCTATAATTCACCCCTCCACTTT. Protein sequence: CASASNTVSYNSPLHF.

This clonotype is medium-sized (0.01 to 0.1%). The V call is TRBV4-1, the J call TRBJ1-2; D uncertain. This CDR3 has 14 amino acids. V shed 1 base and J shed 4 bases, with 10 bases lying between them. Germline V gives CDR1 MGHRA, CDR2 YSYEKL. The CDR3: CASSQGLGGYGYTF. The CDR3 region has the DNA TGCGCCAGCAGCCAAGGTCTTGGTGGCTATGGCTACACCTTC.

This clonotype is deemed medium-sized (0.01 to 0.1%). CDR3 residues: CASSLPRLAEGVEQYF. The CDR3 nucleotides read TGTGCCAGCAGCTTACCTCGACTAGCGGAAGGGGTCGAGCAGTACTTC. The chain recombines TRBV7-9 with TRBJ2-7, with 9 bases identical to TRBD2. J lost 6 bases, V lost 2 bases, and 11 bases had no gene match. The CDR3 contains 16 residues. Looked up from germline, CDR1 is SEHNR and CDR2 is FQNEAQ (reference sequence).

By sample share, this clonotype is medium-sized. This chain links TRBV11-2 with TRBJ1-1, with a possible D match to TRBD1 (5 bases). CDR1 is SGHAT, CDR2 FQNNGV, per germline. The CDR3 is 13 amino acids. Trimming took off 5 bases at V and 1 base at J, with 8 bases between the two ends. Here the CDR3 DNA reads TGTGCCAGCAGCGATACAGGGAACACTGAAGCTTTCTTT. Translation: CASSDTGNTEAFF.

This clonotype was counted only a few times. This chain connects TRBV11-3 to TRBJ2-1; D is possibly TRBD2 (6 bases). Germline V gene lookup returns CDR1 SGHNT and CDR2 YENEEA. Trimming cost V 5 bases and J 5 bases, with 25 bases left between them. The CDR3 consists of 18 residues. DNA of the CDR3: TGTGCCAGCAGCAACGATCCGGGACTCTTTTCCGGGCACAATGAGCAGTTCTTC. Translated: CASSNDPGLFSGHNEQFF.

As concerns this clonotype: This sequence may be a read error, since a much larger clone differs from it by one base. The missing conserved phenylalanine or tryptophan at the end of this CDR3 makes a read error likely. The V call is TRBV4-3, the J call TRBJ2-2; no definite D call. V dropped 2 bases and J dropped 2 bases, with 0 bases sitting between them. The CDR3 totals 12 residues. Germline CDR1 LGHNA, CDR2 YSLEER. As DNA, the CDR3 is TGCGCCAGCAGCCAAAACACCGGGGAGCTGTTTATT. Its protein product is CASSQNTGELFI.

This clonotype was picked up a small number of times. V gene TRBV19 combines with J gene TRBJ1-1; D gene unclear. CDR3 size: 11 residues. V lost 3 bases to trimming and J lost 4 bases, with 3 bases between them. CDR1 LNHDA and CDR2 SQIVND come from the germline V gene (reference sequence). In nucleotides, the CDR3 is TGTGCCAGTAGTATGGGCACTGAAGCTTTCTTT. This gives the protein CASSMGTEAFF.

This clonotype is large by share. The chain joins TRBV28 to TRBJ2-7; D is unclear. V dropped 3 bases and J dropped 2 bases, with 8 bases sitting between them. Germline V gene data show CDR1 as MDHEN and CDR2 as SYDVKM. The CDR3 spans 13 residues. CDR3 sequence reads: CASSFASPYEQYF. The DNA of the CDR3 is TGTGCCAGCAGTTTCGCCAGTCCCTACGAGCAGTACTTC.

This clonotype has only one observation. The chain is built from TRBV21-1 and TRBJ2-7; the D call in the table, TRBD1, was not verified against the DNA. TRBV21-1 is deemed a pseudogene. This CDR3 has 16 amino acids. CDR3: CASSRPRTRTCYEQYF. In DNA, the CDR3 is TGTGCCAGCAGCAGGCCTCGTACCAGGACATGCTACGAGCAGTACTTC.

Judged by abundance, this clonotype is medium-sized. This chain joins TRBV9 and TRBJ2-5; TRBD1 might be the D (5 bases). The germline V and J ends were trimmed by 4 bases and 4 bases, with 17 bases remaining between them. Germline assignment: CDR1 SGDLS and CDR2 YYNGEE. This CDR3 region has 15 residues. CDR3 loop: CASSSRPDRLETQYF. The CDR3 DNA is TGTGCCAGCAGCTCACGGCCAGACAGATTAGAGACCCAGTACTTC. The full variable domain, in which reference TRBV9 and TRBJ2-5 provide the parts outside the CDR3, is DSGVTQTPKHLITATGQRVTLRCSPRSGDLSVYWYQQSLDQGLQFLIQYYNGEERAKGNILERFSAQQFPDLHSELNLSSLELGDSALYFCASSSRPDRLETQYFGPGTRLLVL.

This clonotype showed up just a few times. This chain links TRBV25-1 with TRBJ2-7; 8 bases fit TRBD1. The CDR3 spans 14 residues. Germline CDR1 MGHDK, CDR2 SYGVNS. Trimming removed 2 bases from V and 5 bases from J; junction bases left unmatched: 5. In nucleotides, the CDR3 is TGTGCCAGCAGTGAAACCCTGACAGGGGACGAGCAGTACTTC. Amino acids: CASSETLTGDEQYF.

By share, this clonotype ranks as large (0.1 to 1%). The rearrangement links TRBV10-3 to TRBJ1-2, with TRBD1 matching over 9 bases. V was pared by 9 bases and J by 7 bases, with 6 bases of the junction left unmatched. Germline V gene data show CDR1 as ENHRY and CDR2 as SYGVKD. There are 12 residues in the CDR3. CDR3 sequence reads: CAIPGTGFGYTF. In DNA form, the CDR3 reads TGTGCCATTCCCGGGACAGGGTTTGGCTACACCTTC.

This clonotype qualifies as medium-sized (0.01 to 0.1%). At one end the junction does not follow the germline gene, possibly because of a read error. The V and J genes are TRBV7-7 and TRBJ2-3, with TRBD1 identical over 7 bases. The CDR3 has 15 residues. Germline loops: CDR1 SSHAT, CDR2 FNYEAQ (reference sequence). The DNA for the CDR3 is TGTGCTAGCAGCCTCCGGGACAGTCCCACAGATACGCAGTATTTT. It translates to CASSLRDSPTDTQYF.

By share, this clonotype counts as medium-sized (0.01 to 0.1%). The V call is TRBV29-1, the J call TRBJ2-7, with D maybe TRBD2 (6 bases). Germline V CDR1 and CDR2: SQVTM, ANQGSEA. There are 14 residues in the CDR3. The ends were cut back, 6 bases at V and 3 bases at J, with 18 bases in the middle. The CDR3 sequence is CSVLGREGFYEQYF. The DNA for the CDR3 is TGCAGCGTCCTGGGGCGGGAAGGTTTCTACGAGCAGTACTTC.

By proportion, this clonotype is medium-sized. The CDR3, as DNA: TGCAGCGTTGAAGTCGGACAGGGCTACACTGAAGCTTTCTTT. It translates to CSVEVGQGYTEAFF. The chain carries TRBV29-1 and TRBJ1-1; TRBD1 matches 8 bases. The CDR3 loop spans 14 amino acids. Germline CDR1 SQVTM, CDR2 ANQGSEA. J gave up 3 bases and V 1 base, and 4 bases lay outside the gene matches.

In its sample, this clonotype is medium-sized. The chain carries TRBV27 and TRBJ2-3; 10 bases agree with TRBD2. Germline V gene sequence: CDR1 MNHEY, CDR2 SMNVEV (reference sequence). Trimming at V came to 0 bases and at J to 6 bases, leaving 9 bases not matched to a gene. The CDR3 has 17 amino acids. CDR3: CASSLSSLAGVEDTQYF. For the CDR3, the DNA is TGTGCCAGCAGTTTATCGTCCCTAGCGGGGGTTGAGGATACGCAGTATTTT.